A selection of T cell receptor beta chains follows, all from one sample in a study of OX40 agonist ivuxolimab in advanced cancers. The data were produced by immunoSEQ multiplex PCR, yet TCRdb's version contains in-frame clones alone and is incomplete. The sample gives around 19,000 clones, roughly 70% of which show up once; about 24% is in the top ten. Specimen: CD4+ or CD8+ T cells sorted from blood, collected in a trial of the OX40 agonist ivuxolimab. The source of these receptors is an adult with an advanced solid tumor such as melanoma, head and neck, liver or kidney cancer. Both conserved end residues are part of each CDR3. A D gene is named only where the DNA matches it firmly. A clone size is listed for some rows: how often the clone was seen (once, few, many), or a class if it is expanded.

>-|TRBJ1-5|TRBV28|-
TGTGCCAGCAGTCCGCTCGTTGGGTGGAGCAATCAGCCCCAGCATTTT
CASSPLVGWSNQPQHF
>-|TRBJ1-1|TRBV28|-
TGTGCCAGCAGTTTGGGTATGGTGAACACTGAAGCTTTCTTT
CASSLGMVNTEAFF
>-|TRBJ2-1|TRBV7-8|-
TGTGCCAGCAGCTCCGGGTTAGAGTCAGAGCAGTTCTTC
CASSSGLESEQFF
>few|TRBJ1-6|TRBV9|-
TGTGCCAGCAGCGTAGGGGGGGAAAATTCACCCCTCCACTTT
CASSVGGENSPLHF
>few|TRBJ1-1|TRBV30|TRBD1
TGTGCCTGGAGCCTTATCGACAGGGGCGAAGCTTTCTTT
CAWSLIDRGEAFF
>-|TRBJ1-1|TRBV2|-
TGTGCCAGCAGTGAGCGGAGAAACACTGAAGCTTTCTTT
CASSERRNTEAFF
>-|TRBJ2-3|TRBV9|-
TGTGCCAGCAGCGTAGGCGGGCCTGCCGATACGCAGTATTTT
CASSVGGPADTQYF
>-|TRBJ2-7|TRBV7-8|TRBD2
TGTGCCAGCAGCGGCCTAGCGGGAACTGTCGACGAGCAGTACTTC
CASSGLAGTVDEQYF
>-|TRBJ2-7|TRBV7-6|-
TGTGCCAGCAGCATAAACCAGGGATTTTACGAGCAGTACTTC
CASSINQGFYEQYF
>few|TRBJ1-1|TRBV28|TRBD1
TGTGCCAGCAGTACCGGACAGGGGGCCACGTCCTTTATGAACACTGAAGCTTTCTTT
CASSTGQGATSFMNTEAFF
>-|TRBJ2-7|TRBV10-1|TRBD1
TGCGCCAGCAGTGAGTCTGGACAGGGGGCGGAAGAGCAGTACTTC
CASSESGQGAEEQYF
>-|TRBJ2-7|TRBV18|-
TGTGCCAGCTCACCACCTAGGGGGACCCTTTACGAGCAGTACTTC
CASSPPRGTLYEQYF
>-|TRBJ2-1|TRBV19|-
TGTGCCAGTAGTATAGTCGACAGTCCGGTCGCTGAGCAGTTCTTC
CASSIVDSPVAEQFF
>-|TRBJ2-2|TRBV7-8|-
TGTGCCAGCAGCTTAGTCCCCGGGGAGCTGTTTTTT
CASSLVPGELFF
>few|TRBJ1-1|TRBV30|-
TGTGCCTGGAGTGTTACTCTAGGGGAAGCTTTCTTT
CAWSVTLGEAFF